Shown below are 2 T cell receptor beta chains from a single sample sequenced in a study of T cell changes during pregnancy in multiple sclerosis. This table comes from immunoSEQ multiplex PCR, and its TCRdb copy is limited to in-frame clones, with some not included. This sample has 25,000 or so clones; about 88% occur once, and the top ten carry approximately 1%. Specimen: CD4+ T cells from peripheral blood mononuclear cells, collected in the first trimester of pregnancy. Receptor source: a female donor in good health, enrolled as a control in a pregnancy study.

This CDR3 is CASSDGVIVKNIQYF. The DNA for the CDR3 is TGTGCCAGCAGTGACGGGGTTATAGTCAAAAACATTCAGTACTTC. This chain connects TRBV2 to TRBJ2-4; D possibly corresponds to TRBD2 (5 bases). CDR1 and CDR2 (germline): SNHLY, FYNNEI. The CDR3 is 15 amino acids. The V end was cut by 3 bases, the J end by 3 bases, with 12 bases between. Based on the CDR3 plus reference TRBV2 and TRBJ2-4, the full variable domain is EPEVTQTPSHQVTQMGQEVILRCVPISNHLYFYWYRQILGQKVEFLVSFYNNEISEKSEIFDDQFSVERPDGSNFTLKIRSTKLEDSAMYFCASSDGVIVKNIQYFGAGTRLSVL.

The rearrangement uses TRBV4-1 and TRBJ1-1; unclear D gene. Trimming removed 0 bases at V and 3 bases at J, with 11 bases between. The CDR3 has 15 amino acids. The V gene's germline CDR1 is MGHRA and CDR2 YSYEKL. The CDR3 DNA is TGCGCCAGCAGCCAAGATACGGGAGATTACACTGAAGCTTTCTTT. It encodes CASSQDTGDYTEAFF.